This T cell receptor beta chain was documented in a study of molecular identifiers for immune sequencing clone quantification. The overall study: Naive CD8 cell RNA, from around 20,000 or 100,000 cells, was split five ways in replicates, with four sequenced. General study points: For effector cells, clones above 20 RNA copies held over 99% of molecules; for naive cells, under 1%.

Germline CDR1 and CDR2: SGDLS and YYNGEE. Trimming at V came to 0 bases and at J to 3 bases, leaving 2 bases not matched to a gene. There are 16 residues in the CDR3. As previously described, bulk TCR libraries were made using listed TCR primers. MiXCR, applied by TCRdb to the PCR reads, yields one record per CDR3 protein. There are fewer than 350,000 distinct CDR3 sequences in the sample; roughly 24% occur only once, and roughly 0.7% lies in the top ten. This clonotype turned up a few times. Its antigen is still unknown. Source material for naive CD8 libraries was roughly 19,000 to 1,000,000 sorted cells, with 10%, 30% or 50% RNA.

The sequenced material came from naive CD8+ T cells from blood, with Jurkat cell RNA spiked in. The subset was: FACS-sorted CD8+CD4-CCR7+CD45RA+ naive T cells. This receptor was identified in a human donor in good health. Some libraries in this study had Jurkat cell RNA spiked in. This chain links TRBV9 with TRBJ2-2; 10 bases fit TRBD2. Here the CDR3 DNA reads TGTGCCAGCAGCGTAGTCCTAGCGGGAGACACCGGGGAGCTGTTTTTT. This gives the protein CASSVVLAGDTGELFF.